A single sample gave rise to the 5 T cell receptor beta chains below, sequenced in a study of T cells in Graves' hyperthyroidism and ophthalmopathy (dated by TCRdb to about 2019). The library was prepared using multiplex PCR. The instrument given in TCRdb is Illumina HiSeq 2000. The TCR beta CDR3 regions were amplified from the RNA transcripts. For the first round of RT-PCR on the TCR CDR3, the HTBI primer set was used together with the Qiagen OneStep RT-PCR kit. TCRdb trimmed the raw reads at Q25, called clones with MiXCR and kept productive beta chains. Every distinct CDR3 protein forms one entry, paired with its most common genes and DNA. The sample yields 350,000 to 450,000 distinct CDR3 sequences; over 13% were counted once. In total, the top ten clones hold around 28% of the sample. Sequencing used blood. The receptors were sampled from a man in his fifties or sixties with Graves' ophthalmopathy.

This clonotype was detected a few times. The CDR3 nucleotides read TGTGCCAGCAGCGTAGAATCTAATTCACCCCTCCACTTT. Its translation: CASSVESNSPLHF. This rearrangement joins TRBV9 to TRBJ1-6; D unclear. CDR3 size: 13 residues. V was clipped by 0 bases and J by 6 bases, with 4 bases between them. The germline V gene has CDR1 SGDLS and CDR2 YYNGEE.

This clonotype was seen at least ten times. V usage is TRBV5-5 and J usage is TRBJ1-4; TRBD1 aligns across 9 bases. Germline V CDR1 and CDR2: SGHKS, YYEKEE (reference sequence). There are 15 residues in the CDR3. V was pared by 4 bases and J by 7 bases, with 8 bases of the junction left unmatched. The CDR3 nucleotides read TGTGCCAGCAGCCATTCACAGGGGGCGAGTGAAAAACTGTTTTTT. Translating gives CASSHSQGASEKLFF.

This clonotype was seen at least ten times. The chain combines TRBV20-1 with TRBJ2-3, with 7 nucleotides matching TRBD2. Germline CDR1 is DFQATT and CDR2 is SNEGSKA (reference sequence). V lost 1 base and J lost 2; bases outside the gene matches: 6. The CDR3 covers 15 residues. CDR3 sequence reads: CSARAPSGYTDTQYF. CDR3 nucleotides: TGCAGTGCTAGAGCTCCTAGCGGCTACACAGATACGCAGTATTTT.

This clonotype was counted only a few times. A much larger clone is a single base away; this may be a read error. The J gene is TRBJ2-7, the V gene TRBV12-3 or TRBV12-4, with D tentatively TRBD1 or TRBD2 (5 bases each). The CDR3 has 13 residues. Trimming removed 3 bases from V and 5 bases from J, with 11 bases in between. CDR3 in amino acids: CASSFPGPNEQYF. CDR3 coding DNA: TGTGCCAGCAGTTTCCCGGGACCTAACGAGCAGTACTTC.

This clonotype was picked up many times. V and J are TRBV7-9 and TRBJ2-7, with D uncertain. With 4 bases removed from V and 6 bases from J, the gap between germline ends came to 13 bases. CDR1 is SEHNR, CDR2 FQNEAQ, per germline (reference sequence). This CDR3 spans 13 amino acids. The CDR3 here is CASSSSLVPEQYF. The CDR3, as DNA: TGTGCCAGCAGCTCGTCTTTAGTTCCCGAGCAGTACTTC.